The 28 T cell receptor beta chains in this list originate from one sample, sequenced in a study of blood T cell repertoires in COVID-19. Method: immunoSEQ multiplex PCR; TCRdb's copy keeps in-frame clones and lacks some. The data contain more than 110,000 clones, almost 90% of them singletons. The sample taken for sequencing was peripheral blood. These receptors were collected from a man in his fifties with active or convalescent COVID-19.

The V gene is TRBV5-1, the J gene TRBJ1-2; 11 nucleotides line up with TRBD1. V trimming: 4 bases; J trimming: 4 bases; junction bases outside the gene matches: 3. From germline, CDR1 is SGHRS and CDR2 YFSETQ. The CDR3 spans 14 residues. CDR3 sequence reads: CASSHGQGAYGYTF. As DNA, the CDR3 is TGCGCCAGCAGCCACGGACAGGGGGCCTATGGCTACACCTTC.

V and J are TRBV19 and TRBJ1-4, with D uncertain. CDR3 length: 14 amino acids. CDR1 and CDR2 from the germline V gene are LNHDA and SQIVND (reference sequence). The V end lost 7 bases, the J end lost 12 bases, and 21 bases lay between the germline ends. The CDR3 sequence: CASKRKPDAGELFF. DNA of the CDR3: TGTGCCAGTAAACGGAAACCCGACGCGGGCGAACTGTTTTTT. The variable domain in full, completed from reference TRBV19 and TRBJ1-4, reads DGGITQSPKYLFRKEGQNVTLSCEQNLNHDAMYWYRQDPGQGLRLIYYSQIVNDFQKGDIAEGYSVSREKKESFPLTVTSAQKNPTAFYLCASKRKPDAGELFFGSGTQLSVL.

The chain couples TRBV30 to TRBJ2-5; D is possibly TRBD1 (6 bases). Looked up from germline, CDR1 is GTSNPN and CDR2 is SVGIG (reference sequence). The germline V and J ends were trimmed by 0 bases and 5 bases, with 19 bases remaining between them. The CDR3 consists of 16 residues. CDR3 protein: CAWSVAGQWVEETQYF. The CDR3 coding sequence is TGTGCCTGGAGTGTCGCCGGACAGTGGGTCGAGGAGACCCAGTACTTC.

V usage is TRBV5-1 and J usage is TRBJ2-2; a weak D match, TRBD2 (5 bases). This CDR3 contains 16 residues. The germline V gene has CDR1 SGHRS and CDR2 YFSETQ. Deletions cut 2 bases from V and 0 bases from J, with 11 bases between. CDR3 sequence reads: CASSFSSGANTGELFF. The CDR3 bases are TGCGCCAGCAGCTTCAGCAGCGGCGCGAACACCGGGGAGCTGTTTTTT. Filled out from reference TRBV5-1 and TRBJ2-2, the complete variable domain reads KAGVTQTPRYLIKTRGQQVTLSCSPISGHRSVSWYQQTPGQGLQFLFEYFSETQRNKGNFPGRFSGRQFSNSRSEMNVSTLELGDSALYLCASSFSSGANTGELFFGEGSRLTVL.

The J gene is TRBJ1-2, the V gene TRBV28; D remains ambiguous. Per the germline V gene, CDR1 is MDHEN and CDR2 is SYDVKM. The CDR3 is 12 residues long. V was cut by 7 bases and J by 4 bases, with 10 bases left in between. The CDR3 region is CASTDSGYGYTF. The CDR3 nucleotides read TGTGCCAGCACAGACTCGGGCTATGGCTACACCTTC.

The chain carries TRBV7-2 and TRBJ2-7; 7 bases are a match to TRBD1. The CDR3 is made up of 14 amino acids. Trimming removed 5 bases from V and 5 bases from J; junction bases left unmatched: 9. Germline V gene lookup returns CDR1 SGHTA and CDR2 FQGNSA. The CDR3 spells CASSRDRVNHEQYF. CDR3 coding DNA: TGTGCCAGCAGCCGCGACAGGGTTAATCACGAGCAGTACTTC.

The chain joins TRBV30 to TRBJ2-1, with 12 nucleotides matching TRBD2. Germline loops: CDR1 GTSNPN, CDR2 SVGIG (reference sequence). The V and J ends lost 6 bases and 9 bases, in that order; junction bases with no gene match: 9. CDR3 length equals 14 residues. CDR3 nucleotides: TGTGCCTGCTCGCCTAGCGGGAGGGGCGGTGAGCAGTTCTTC. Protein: CACSPSGRGGEQFF.

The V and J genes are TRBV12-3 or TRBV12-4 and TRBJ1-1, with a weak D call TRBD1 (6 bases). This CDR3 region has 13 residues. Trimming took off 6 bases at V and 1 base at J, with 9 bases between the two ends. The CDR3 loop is CASRQTGNTEAFF. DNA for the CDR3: TGTGCCAGCAGACAGACAGGGAACACTGAAGCTTTCTTT.

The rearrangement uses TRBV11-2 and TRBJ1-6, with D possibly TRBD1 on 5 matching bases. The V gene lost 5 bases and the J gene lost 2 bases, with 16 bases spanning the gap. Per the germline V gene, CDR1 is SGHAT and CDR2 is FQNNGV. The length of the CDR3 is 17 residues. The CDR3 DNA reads TGTGCCAGCAGCCCCGGCGGGGGAGGCACCTATAATTCACCCCTCCACTTT. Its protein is CASSPGGGGTYNSPLHF.

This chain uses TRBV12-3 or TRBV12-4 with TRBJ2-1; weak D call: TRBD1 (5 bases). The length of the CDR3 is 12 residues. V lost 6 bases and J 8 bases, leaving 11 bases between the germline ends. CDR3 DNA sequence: TGTGCCAGCAGCCGTGTCAGGGATGAGCAGTTCTTC. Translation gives CASSRVRDEQFF.

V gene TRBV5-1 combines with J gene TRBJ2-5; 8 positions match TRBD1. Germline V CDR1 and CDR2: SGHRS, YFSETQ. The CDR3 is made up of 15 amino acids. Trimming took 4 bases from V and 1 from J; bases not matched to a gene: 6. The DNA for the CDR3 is TGCGCCAGCAGCCCGGGACAGGTGATCCAAGAGACCCAGTACTTC. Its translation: CASSPGQVIQETQYF.

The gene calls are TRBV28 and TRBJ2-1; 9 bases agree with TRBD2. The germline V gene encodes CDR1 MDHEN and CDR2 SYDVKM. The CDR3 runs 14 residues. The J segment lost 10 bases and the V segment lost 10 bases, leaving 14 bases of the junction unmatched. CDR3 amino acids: CANPTYGGRGEQFF. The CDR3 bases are TGTGCCAACCCGACCTATGGCGGGAGGGGGGAGCAGTTCTTC.

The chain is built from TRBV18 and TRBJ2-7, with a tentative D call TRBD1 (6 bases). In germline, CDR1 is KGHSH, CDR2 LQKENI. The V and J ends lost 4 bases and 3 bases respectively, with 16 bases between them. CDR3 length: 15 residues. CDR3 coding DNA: TGTGCCAGCTCACAACTTGCGCACAGGGACTACGAGCAGTACTTC. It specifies CASSQLAHRDYEQYF.

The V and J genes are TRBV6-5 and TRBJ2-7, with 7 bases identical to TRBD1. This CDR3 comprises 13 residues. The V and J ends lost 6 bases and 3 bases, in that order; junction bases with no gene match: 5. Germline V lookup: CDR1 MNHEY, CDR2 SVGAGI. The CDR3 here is CASSLTGNYEQYF. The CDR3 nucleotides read TGTGCCAGCAGCCTGACAGGGAACTACGAGCAGTACTTC.

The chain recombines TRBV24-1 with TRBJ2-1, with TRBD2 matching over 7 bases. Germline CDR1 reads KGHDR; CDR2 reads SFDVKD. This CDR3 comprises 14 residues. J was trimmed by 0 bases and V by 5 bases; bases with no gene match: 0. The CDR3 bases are TGTGCCACCAGTGGCGGGAGCTCCTACAATGAGCAGTTCTTC. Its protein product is CATSGGSSYNEQFF.

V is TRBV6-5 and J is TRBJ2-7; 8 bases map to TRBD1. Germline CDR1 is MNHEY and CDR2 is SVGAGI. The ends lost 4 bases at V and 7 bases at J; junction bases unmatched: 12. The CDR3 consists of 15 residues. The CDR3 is CASSLGQGRGGEQYF. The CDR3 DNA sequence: TGTGCCAGCAGTTTAGGACAGGGAAGGGGTGGGGAGCAGTACTTC.

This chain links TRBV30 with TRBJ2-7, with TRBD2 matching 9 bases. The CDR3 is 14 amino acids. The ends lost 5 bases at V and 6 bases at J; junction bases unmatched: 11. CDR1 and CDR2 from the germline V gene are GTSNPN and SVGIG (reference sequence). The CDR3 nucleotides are TGTGCCTGGTCCGAAGCGGGAGGTCCCCTCGAGCAGTACTTC. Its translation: CAWSEAGGPLEQYF.

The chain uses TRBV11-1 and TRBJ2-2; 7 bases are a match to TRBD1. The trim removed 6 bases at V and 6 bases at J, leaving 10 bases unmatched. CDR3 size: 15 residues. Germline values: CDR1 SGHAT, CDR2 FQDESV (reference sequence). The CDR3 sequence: CASRETGALAGELFF. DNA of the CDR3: TGTGCCAGCAGGGAAACAGGGGCCTTGGCCGGGGAGCTGTTTTTT. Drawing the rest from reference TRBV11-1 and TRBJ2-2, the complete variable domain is EAEVAQSPRYKITEKSQAVAFWCDPISGHATLYWYRQILGQGPELLVQFQDESVVDDSQLPKDRFSAERLKGVDSTLKIQPAELGDSAMYLCASRETGALAGELFFGEGSRLTVL.

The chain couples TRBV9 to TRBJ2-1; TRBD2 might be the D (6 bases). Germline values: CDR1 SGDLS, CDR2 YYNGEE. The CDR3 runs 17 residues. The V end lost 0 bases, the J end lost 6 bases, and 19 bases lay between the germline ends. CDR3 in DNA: TGTGCCAGCAGCGTAGGAGAGAGATTGGCTAGCGCCAATGAGCAGTTCTTC. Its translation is CASSVGERLASANEQFF.

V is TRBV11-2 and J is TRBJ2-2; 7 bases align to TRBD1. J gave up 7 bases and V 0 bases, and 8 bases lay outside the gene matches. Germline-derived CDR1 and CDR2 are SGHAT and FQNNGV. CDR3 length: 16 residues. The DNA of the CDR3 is TGTGCCAGCAGCTTAGATCGGATAGGGGGCAACGGGGAGCTGTTTTTT. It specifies CASSLDRIGGNGELFF.

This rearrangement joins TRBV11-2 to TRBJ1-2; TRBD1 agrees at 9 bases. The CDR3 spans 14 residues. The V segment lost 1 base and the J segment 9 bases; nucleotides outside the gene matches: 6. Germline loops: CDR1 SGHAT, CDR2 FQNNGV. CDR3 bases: TGTGCCAGCAGCTTAGGGACAGGGGTGAGGAGCTACACCTTC. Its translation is CASSLGTGVRSYTF.

The CDR3 DNA reads TGTGCCAGCAGCTTGACAGGCGAGCAGTACTTC. This gives the protein CASSLTGEQYF. This chain joins TRBV5-5 and TRBJ2-7, with a possible D match to TRBD1 (5 bases). CDR3 length equals 11 residues. Germline V gene lookup returns CDR1 SGHKS and CDR2 YYEKEE (reference sequence). V was pared by 1 base and J by 6 bases, with 5 bases between.

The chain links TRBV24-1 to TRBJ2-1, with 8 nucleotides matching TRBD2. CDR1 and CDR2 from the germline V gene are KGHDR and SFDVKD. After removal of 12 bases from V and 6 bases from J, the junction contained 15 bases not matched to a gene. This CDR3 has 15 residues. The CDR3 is CASSGAGAHANEQFF. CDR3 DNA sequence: TGTGCCTCCTCCGGAGCGGGGGCCCACGCCAATGAGCAGTTCTTC.

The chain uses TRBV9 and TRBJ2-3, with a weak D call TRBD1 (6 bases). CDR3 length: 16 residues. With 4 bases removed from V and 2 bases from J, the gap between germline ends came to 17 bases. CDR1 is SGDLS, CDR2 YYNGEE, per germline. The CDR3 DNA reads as TGTGCCAGCAGCAACCGCCGGGACACCGCCACAGATACGCAGTATTTT. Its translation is CASSNRRDTATDTQYF.

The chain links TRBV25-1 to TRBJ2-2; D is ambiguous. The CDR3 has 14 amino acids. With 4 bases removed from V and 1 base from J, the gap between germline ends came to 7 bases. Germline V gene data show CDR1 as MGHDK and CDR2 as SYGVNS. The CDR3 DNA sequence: TGTGCCAGCAGTGCAAACTGGAACACCGGGGAGCTGTTTTTT. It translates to CASSANWNTGELFF.

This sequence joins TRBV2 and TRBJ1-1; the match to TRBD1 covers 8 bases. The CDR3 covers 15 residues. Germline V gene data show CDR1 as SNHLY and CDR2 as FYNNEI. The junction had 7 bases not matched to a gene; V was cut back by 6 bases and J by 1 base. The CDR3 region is CASSRPGTGNTEAFF. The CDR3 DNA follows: TGTGCCAGCAGCCGTCCCGGGACAGGGAACACTGAAGCTTTCTTT.

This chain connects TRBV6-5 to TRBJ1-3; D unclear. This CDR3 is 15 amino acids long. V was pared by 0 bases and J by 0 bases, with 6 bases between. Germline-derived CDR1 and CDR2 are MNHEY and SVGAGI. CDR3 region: CASSYSSGSGNTIYF. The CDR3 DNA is TGTGCCAGCAGTTACTCGTCGGGCTCTGGAAACACCATATATTTT.

CDR3 amino acids: CASSREAASSYNEQFF. In DNA form, the CDR3 reads TGCGCCAGCAGCCGGGAGGCGGCAAGCTCCTACAATGAGCAGTTCTTC. The chain employs TRBV5-1 and TRBJ2-1, with TRBD2 matching over 7 bases. Trimming took 4 bases from V and 0 from J; bases not matched to a gene: 7. The CDR3 has 16 residues. Germline V gives CDR1 SGHRS, CDR2 YFSETQ.